This entry concerns a single TCR beta chain. The antigen remains unidentified. This sample's treatment: 10-day PBMC culture with coronavirus spike peptide pools or control peptides (ViraFEST assay). Cell culture was performed with under 2.5 million PBMCs per well in the presence of approximately 9.8 IU/ml IL-2 and around 9.7 ug/ml peptide pools. This sample is drawn from a study of vaccination and CD4 T cells after COVID-19. Points from the study as a whole: It was observed that, in convalescent patients, a median approximately 90% of reactive clones arose only post-vaccination.

With the Oncomine TCR Beta short-read assay, DNA from cultured CD4+ T cells was sequenced. After culture, CD4+ T cells served as the source for genomic DNA extraction. TCRdb processed the PCR reads anew with MiXCR; each CDR3 protein has one entry. The data show 25,000 to 30,000 distinct CDR3 sequences, with about 50% seen just once and about 30% held by the top ten. The sequence was collected from a human donor who received a COVID-19 vaccine. The sequencing used CD4+ T cells from blood, cultured in vitro, collected before SARS-CoV-2 vaccination.

The CDR3 nucleotides are TGTGCCAGCAGAAGGACAGATGGGGCTTTCTTT. Its protein product is CASRRTDGAFF. The chain employs TRBV12-3 or TRBV12-4 and TRBJ1-1; D perhaps matches TRBD1 (6 bases). This CDR3 contains 11 residues. The V end was cut by 6 bases, the J end by 11 bases, with 13 bases between.